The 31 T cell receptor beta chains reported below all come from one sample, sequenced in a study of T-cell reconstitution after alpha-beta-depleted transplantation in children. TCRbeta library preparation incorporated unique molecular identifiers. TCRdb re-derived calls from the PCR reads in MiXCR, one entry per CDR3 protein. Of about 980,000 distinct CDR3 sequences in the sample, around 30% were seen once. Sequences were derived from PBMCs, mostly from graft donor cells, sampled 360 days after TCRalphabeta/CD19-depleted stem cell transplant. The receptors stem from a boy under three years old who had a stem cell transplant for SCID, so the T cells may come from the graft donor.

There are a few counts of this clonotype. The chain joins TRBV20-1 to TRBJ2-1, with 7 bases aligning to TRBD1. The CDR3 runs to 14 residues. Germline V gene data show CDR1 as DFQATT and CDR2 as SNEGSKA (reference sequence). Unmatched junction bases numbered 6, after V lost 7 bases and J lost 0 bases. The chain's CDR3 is CSVSTGVSYNEQFF. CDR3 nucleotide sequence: TGCAGTGTCAGTACAGGGGTCTCCTACAATGAGCAGTTCTTC.

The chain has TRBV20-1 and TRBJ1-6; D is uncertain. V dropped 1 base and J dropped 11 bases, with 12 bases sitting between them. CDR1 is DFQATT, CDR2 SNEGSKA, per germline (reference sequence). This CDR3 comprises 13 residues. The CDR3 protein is CSARAPAVAPLHF. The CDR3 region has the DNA TGCAGTGCTAGAGCCCCGGCCGTGGCACCCCTCCACTTT.

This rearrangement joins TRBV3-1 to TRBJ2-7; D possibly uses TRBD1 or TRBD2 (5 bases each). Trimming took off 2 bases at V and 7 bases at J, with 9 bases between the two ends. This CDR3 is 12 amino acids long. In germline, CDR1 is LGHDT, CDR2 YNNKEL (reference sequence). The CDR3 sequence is CASSQTGQEQYF. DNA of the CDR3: TGTGCCAGCAGCCAAACGGGGCAAGAGCAGTACTTC.

The DNA for the CDR3 is TGTGCCAGCAGCTTAGCGCTGGCTTCCCGGAGCTCCTACAATGAGCAGTTCTTC. Its translation is CASSLALASRSSYNEQFF. V usage is TRBV7-8 and J usage is TRBJ2-1, with D uncertain. The CDR3 has 18 residues. Germline CDR1 is SGHVS and CDR2 is FQNEAQ. V was trimmed by 0 bases and J by 0 bases, leaving 15 bases between them.

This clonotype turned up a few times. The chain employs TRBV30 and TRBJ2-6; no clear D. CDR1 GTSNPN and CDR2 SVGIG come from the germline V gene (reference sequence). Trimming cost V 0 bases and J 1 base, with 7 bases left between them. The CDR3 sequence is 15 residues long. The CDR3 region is CAWSVQGSGANVLTF. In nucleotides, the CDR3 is TGTGCCTGGAGTGTACAAGGGTCTGGGGCCAACGTCCTGACTTTC. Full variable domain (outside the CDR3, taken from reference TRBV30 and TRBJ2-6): SQTIHQWPATLVQPVGSPLSLECTVEGTSNPNLYWYRQAAGRGLQLLFYSVGIGQISSEVPQNLSASRPQDRQFILSSKKLLLSDSGFYLCAWSVQGSGANVLTFGAGSRLTVL.

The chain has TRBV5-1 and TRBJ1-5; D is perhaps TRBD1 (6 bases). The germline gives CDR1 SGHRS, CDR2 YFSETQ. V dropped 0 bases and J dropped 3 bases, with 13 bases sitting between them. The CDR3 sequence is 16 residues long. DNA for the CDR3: TGCGCCAGCAGCTTGGGAGTAGGGGACACCAATCAGCCCCAGCATTTT. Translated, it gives CASSLGVGDTNQPQHF.

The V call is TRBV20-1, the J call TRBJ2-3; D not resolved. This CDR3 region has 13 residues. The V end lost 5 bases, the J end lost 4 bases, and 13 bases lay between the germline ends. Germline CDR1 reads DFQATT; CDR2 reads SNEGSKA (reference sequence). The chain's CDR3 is CSAPASGSDTQYF. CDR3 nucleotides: TGCAGTGCTCCTGCGAGTGGCTCAGATACGCAGTATTTT.

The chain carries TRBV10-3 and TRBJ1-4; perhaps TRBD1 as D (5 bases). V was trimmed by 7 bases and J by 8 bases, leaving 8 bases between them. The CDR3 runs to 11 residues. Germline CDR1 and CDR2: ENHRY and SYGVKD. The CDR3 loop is CAITEGEKLFF. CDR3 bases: TGTGCCATCACCGAGGGGGAAAAACTGTTTTTT.

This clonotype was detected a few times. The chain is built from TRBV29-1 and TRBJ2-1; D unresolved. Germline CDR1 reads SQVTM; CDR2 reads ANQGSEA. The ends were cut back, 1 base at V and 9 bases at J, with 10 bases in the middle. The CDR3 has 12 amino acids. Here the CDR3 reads CSVEGVVSEQFF. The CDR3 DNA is TGCAGCGTTGAAGGGGTTGTGAGTGAGCAGTTCTTC.

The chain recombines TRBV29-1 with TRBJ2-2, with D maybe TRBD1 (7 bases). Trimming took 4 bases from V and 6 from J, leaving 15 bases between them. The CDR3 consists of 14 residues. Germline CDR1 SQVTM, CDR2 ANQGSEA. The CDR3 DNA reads TGCAGCGTTGCTCGTGGCAGGGGGGCCGGGGAGCTGTTTTTT. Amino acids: CSVARGRGAGELFF.

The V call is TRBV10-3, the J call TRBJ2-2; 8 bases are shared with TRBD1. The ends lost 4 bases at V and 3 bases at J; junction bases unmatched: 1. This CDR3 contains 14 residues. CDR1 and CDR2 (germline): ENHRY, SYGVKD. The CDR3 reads CAISGQGYTGELFF. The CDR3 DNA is TGTGCCATCAGTGGACAGGGGTACACCGGGGAGCTGTTTTTT.

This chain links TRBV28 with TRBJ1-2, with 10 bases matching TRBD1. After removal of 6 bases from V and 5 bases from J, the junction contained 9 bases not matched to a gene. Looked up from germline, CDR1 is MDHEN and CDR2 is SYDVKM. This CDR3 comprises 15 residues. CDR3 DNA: TGTGCCAGCAGCCCTCCGGGACAGGGGCCTTATGGCTACACCTTC. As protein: CASSPPGQGPYGYTF.

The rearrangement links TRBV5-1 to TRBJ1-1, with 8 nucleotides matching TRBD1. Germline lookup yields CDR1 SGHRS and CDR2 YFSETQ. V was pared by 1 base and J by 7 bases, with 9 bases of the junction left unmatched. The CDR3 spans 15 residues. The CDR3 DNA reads TGCGCCAGCAGCTTGAGGACAGGGAGGGGACATGAAGCTTTCTTT. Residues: CASSLRTGRGHEAFF.

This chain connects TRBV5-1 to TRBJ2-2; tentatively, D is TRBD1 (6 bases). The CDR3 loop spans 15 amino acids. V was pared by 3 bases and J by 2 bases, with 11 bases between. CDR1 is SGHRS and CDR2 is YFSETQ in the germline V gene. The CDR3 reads CASSSGTRNTGELFF. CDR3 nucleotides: TGCGCCAGCAGCTCCGGGACACGAAACACCGGGGAGCTGTTTTTT.

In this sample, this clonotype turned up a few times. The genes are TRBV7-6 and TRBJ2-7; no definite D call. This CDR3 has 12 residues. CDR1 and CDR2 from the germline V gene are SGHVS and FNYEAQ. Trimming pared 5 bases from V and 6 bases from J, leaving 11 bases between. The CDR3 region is CASSPTNAEQYF. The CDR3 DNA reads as TGTGCCAGCAGCCCCACAAACGCCGAGCAGTACTTC. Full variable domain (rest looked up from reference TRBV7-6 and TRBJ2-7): GAGVSQSPRYKVTKRGQDVALRCDPISGHVSLYWYRQALGQGPEFLTYFNYEAQQDKSGLPNDRFSAERPEGSISTLTIQRTEQRDSAMYRCASSPTNAEQYFGPGTRLTVT.

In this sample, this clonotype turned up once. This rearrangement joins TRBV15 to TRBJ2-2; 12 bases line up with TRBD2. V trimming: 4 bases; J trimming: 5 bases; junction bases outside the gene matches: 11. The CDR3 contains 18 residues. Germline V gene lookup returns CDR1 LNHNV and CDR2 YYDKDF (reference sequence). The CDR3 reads CATSTPSGGAGETGELFF. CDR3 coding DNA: TGTGCCACCAGCACCCCTAGCGGGGGGGCCGGGGAAACCGGGGAGCTGTTTTTT. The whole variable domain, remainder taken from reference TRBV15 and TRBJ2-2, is DAMVIQNPRYQVTQFGKPVTLSCSQTLNHNVMYWYQQKSSQAPKLLFHYYDKDFNNEADTPDNFQSRRPNTSFCFLDIRSPGLGDTAMYLCATSTPSGGAGETGELFFGEGSRLTVL.

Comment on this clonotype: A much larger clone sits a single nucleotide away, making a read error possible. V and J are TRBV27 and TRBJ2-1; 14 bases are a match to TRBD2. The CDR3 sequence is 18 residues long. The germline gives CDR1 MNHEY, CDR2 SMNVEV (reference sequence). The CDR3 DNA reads TGTGCCAGCAGCCGCCGGACTAGCGGGGGGTACTCCCACAATGAGCAGTTCTTC. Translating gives CASSRRTSGGYSHNEQFF.

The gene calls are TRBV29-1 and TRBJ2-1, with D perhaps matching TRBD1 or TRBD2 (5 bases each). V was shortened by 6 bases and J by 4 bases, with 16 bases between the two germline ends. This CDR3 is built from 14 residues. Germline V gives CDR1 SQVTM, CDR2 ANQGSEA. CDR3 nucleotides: TGCAGCGTCGCTCTGGGGACGGCTTACAATGAGCAGTTCTTC. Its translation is CSVALGTAYNEQFF.

In nucleotides, the CDR3 is TGCAGCGTTGATCGGGGCCAGGCCTATGGCTACACCTTC. It is translated as CSVDRGQAYGYTF. V is TRBV29-1 and J is TRBJ1-2; possible D gene TRBD1, 5 bases. Germline V gives CDR1 SQVTM, CDR2 ANQGSEA. The CDR3 covers 13 residues. V lost 3 bases and J 4 bases, leaving 12 bases between the germline ends.

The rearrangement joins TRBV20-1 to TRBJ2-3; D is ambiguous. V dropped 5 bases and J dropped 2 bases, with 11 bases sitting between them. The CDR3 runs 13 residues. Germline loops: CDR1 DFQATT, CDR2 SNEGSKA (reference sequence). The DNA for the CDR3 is TGCAGTGCTTCAAAGGCGTTCACAGATACGCAGTATTTT. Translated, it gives CSASKAFTDTQYF.

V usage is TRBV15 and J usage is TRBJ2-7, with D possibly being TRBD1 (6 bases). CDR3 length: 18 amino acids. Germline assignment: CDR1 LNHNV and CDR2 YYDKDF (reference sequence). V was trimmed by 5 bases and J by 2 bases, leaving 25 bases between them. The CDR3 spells CATSLESATGGYAYEQYF. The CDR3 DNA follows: TGTGCCACCAGCCTAGAATCCGCGACAGGCGGATATGCCTACGAGCAGTACTTC.

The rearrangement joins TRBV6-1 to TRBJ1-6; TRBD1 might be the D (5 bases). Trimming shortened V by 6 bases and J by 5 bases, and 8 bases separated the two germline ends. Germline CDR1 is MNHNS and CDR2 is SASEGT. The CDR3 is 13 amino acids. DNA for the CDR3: TGTGCCAGCAGGGGGGGGAATAATTCACCCCTCCACTTT. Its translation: CASRGGNNSPLHF.

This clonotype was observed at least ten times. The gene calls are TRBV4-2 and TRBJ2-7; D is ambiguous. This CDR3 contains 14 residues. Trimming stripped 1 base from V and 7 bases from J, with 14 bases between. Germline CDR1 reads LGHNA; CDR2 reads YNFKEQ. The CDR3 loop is CASSQVGFSREQYF. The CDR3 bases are TGTGCCAGCAGCCAAGTGGGCTTCTCAAGGGAGCAGTACTTC.

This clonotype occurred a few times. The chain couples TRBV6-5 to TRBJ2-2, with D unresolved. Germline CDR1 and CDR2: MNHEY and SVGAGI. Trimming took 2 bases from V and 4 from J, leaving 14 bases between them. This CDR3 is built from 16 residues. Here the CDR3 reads CASSYGSDGPTGELFF. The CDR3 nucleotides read TGTGCCAGCAGTTACGGATCGGACGGTCCCACCGGGGAGCTGTTTTTT.

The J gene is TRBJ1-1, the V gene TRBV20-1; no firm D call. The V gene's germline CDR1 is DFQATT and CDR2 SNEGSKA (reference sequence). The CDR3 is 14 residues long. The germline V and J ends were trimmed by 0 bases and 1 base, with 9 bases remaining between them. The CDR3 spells CSARDQRGNTEAFF. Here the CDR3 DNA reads TGCAGTGCTAGAGATCAACGGGGGAACACTGAAGCTTTCTTT.

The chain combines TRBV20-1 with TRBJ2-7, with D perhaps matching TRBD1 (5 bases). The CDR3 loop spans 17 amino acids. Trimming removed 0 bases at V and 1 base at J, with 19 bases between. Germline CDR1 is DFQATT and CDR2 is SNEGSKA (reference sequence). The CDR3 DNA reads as TGCAGTGCTAGAGATGCCCGAGCTGGCAGGGATTCCTACGAGCAGTACTTC. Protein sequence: CSARDARAGRDSYEQYF.

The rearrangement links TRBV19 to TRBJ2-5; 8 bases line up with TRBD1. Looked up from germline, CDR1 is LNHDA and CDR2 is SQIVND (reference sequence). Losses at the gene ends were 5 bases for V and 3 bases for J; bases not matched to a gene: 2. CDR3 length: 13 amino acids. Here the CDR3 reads CASSSGQEETQYF. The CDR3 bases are TGTGCCAGTAGTTCGGGACAGGAAGAGACCCAGTACTTC. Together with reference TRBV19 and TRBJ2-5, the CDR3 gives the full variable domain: DGGITQSPKYLFRKEGQNVTLSCEQNLNHDAMYWYRQDPGQGLRLIYYSQIVNDFQKGDIAEGYSVSREKKESFPLTVTSAQKNPTAFYLCASSSGQEETQYFGPGTRLLVL.

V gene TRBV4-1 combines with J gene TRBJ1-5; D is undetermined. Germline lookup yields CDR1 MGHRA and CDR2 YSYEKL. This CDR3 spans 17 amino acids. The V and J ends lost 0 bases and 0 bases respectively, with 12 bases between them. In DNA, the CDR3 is TGCGCCAGCAGCCAAGATCGATACAGTTCTAGCAATCAGCCCCAGCATTTT. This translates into CASSQDRYSSSNQPQHF.

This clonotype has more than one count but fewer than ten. CDR3: CASTFGWNTEAFF. The DNA for the CDR3 is TGTGCCAGCACCTTTGGTTGGAACACTGAAGCTTTCTTT. J is TRBJ1-1 and V is TRBV3-1, with D hard to call. Germline V gene data show CDR1 as LGHDT and CDR2 as YNNKEL (reference sequence). V dropped 7 bases and J dropped 1 base, with 10 bases sitting between them. CDR3 length: 13 amino acids.

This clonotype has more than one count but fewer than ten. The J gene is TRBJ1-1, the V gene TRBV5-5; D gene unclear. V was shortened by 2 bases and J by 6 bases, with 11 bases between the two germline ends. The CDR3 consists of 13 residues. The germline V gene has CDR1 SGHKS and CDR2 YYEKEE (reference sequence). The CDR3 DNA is TGTGCCAGCAGCTTCCTAGGGTTATCTGAAGCTTTCTTT. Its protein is CASSFLGLSEAFF.

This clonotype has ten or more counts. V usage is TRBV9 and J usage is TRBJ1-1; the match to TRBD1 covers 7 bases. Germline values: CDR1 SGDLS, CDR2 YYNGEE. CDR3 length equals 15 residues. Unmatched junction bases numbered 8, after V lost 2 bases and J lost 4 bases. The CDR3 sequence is CASSVSPGGSTEAFF. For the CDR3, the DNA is TGTGCCAGCAGCGTCTCTCCAGGGGGAAGCACTGAAGCTTTCTTT.